This is a list of T cell receptor beta chains from one sample in a study of CD8 T cells in ankylosing spondylitis. A single record per CDR3 protein comes from TCRdb applying MiXCR to the 5' RACE reads. The sample has about 25,000 distinct CDR3 sequences, 2.5% seen once; the top ten hold approximately 8.1%. Sequenced input: blood, either unsorted or a sorted T cell fraction (not recorded which). These receptors were obtained from a female donor with ankylosing spondylitis or in good health (not recorded which). The CDR3 runs from the conserved cysteine through the conserved F or W. Each record gives: V gene, J gene, clone size, D gene, CDR3 length, CDR3 DNA, CDR3 protein. D genes are given only for firm matches. Size values are once, few and many counts, or a class for expanded clones, and some rows have none.

V: TRBV9; J: TRBJ2-1; size: many; D: TRBD2; length: 16; DNA: TGTGCCAGCAGCGTGCGAGCTAGCGGGGGACCCAATGAGCAGTTCTTC; CDR3: CASSVRASGGPNEQFF
V: TRBV9; J: TRBJ1-5; size: many; D: TRBD1; length: 16; DNA: TGTGCCAGCAGCGTAGGGGTAGGGGGACAGAATCAGCCCCAGCATTTT; CDR3: CASSVGVGGQNQPQHF
V: TRBV9; J: TRBJ2-3; size: many; D: .; length: 15; DNA: TGTGCCAGCAGCGGGGACATCTCTAGCACAGATACGCAGTATTTT; CDR3: CASSGDISSTDTQYF
V: TRBV9; J: TRBJ1-5; size: many; D: .; length: 15; DNA: TGTGCCAGCAGCGATGCCGGGGATAGCAATCAGCCCCAGCATTTT; CDR3: CASSDAGDSNQPQHF
V: TRBV9; J: TRBJ2-1; size: many; D: TRBD2; length: 17; DNA: TGTGCCAGCAGCGTGACTAGCGGGGGGGCCGTGGGTCCTGAGCAGTTCTTC; CDR3: CASSVTSGGAVGPEQFF
V: TRBV9; J: TRBJ1-1; size: many; D: .; length: 15; DNA: TGTGCCAGCAGCGTAGCTACCCAGGGGAACACTGAAGCTTTCTTT; CDR3: CASSVATQGNTEAFF
V: TRBV9; J: TRBJ2-7; size: many; D: .; length: 14; DNA: TGTGCCAGCAGCGTACTTGAGAACTCCTACGAGCAGTACTTC; CDR3: CASSVLENSYEQYF
V: TRBV9; J: TRBJ2-1; size: medium-sized; D: TRBD2; length: 15; DNA: TGTGCCAGCAGCCCAAAGCGGGAGTATTGGAGTGAGCAGTTCTTC; CDR3: CASSPKREYWSEQFF
V: TRBV9; J: TRBJ1-6; size: many; D: .; length: 14; DNA: TGTGCCAGCAGCGTAGGACAGCATTTTTCACCCCTCCACTTT; CDR3: CASSVGQHFSPLHF
V: TRBV9; J: TRBJ2-1; size: many; D: .; length: 15; DNA: TGTGCCAGCAGCGTAGCCCAGGCCCTTAACAATGAGCAGTTCTTC; CDR3: CASSVAQALNNEQFF
V: TRBV9; J: TRBJ2-1; size: many; D: .; length: 15; DNA: TGTGCCAGCAGCGTAGGCGGGACAGCTTCTATTGAGCAGTTCTTC; CDR3: CASSVGGTASIEQFF
V: TRBV9; J: TRBJ2-2; size: many; D: TRBD2; length: 15; DNA: TGTGCCAGCAGCGTAAGCGGGGGGGAGACCGGGGAGCTGTTTTTT; CDR3: CASSVSGGETGELFF
V: TRBV9; J: TRBJ2-1; size: many; D: .; length: 16; DNA: TGTGCCAGCAGCCCCTCCAATCTATATCCCCCCAATGAGCAGTTCTTC; CDR3: CASSPSNLYPPNEQFF
V: TRBV9; J: TRBJ2-6; size: few; D: .; length: 18; DNA: TGTGCCAGCAGCGGACAGGGAGGACTCTACTCTGGGGCCAACGTCCTGACTTTC; CDR3: CASSGQGGLYSGANVLTF
V: TRBV9; J: TRBJ2-2; size: many; D: .; length: 15; DNA: TGTGCCAGCAGCGCCGGGACGTCGAACACCGGGGAGCTGTTTTTT; CDR3: CASSAGTSNTGELFF
V: TRBV9; J: TRBJ2-1; size: many; D: .; length: 13; DNA: TGTGCCAGCAGCGGCCGGTTCTTCAATGAGCAGTTCTTC; CDR3: CASSGRFFNEQFF
V: TRBV9; J: TRBJ2-7; size: .; D: TRBD1; length: 15; DNA: TGTGCCAGCAGCATCGCTTGGGACAGCTCCTACGAGCAGTACTTC; CDR3: CASSIAWDSSYEQYF
V: TRBV9; J: TRBJ2-3; size: .; D: TRBD2; length: 17; DNA: TGTGCCAGCAGCGTAGCGGGTAGCGGGGGGTCCGGGCCCACGCAGTATTTT; CDR3: CASSVAGSGGSGPTQYF
V: TRBV9; J: TRBJ2-1; size: few; D: .; length: 16; DNA: TGTGCCAGCAGCGTTACTACGGGGACAACCTACAATGAGCAGTTCTTC; CDR3: CASSVTTGTTYNEQFF
V: TRBV9; J: TRBJ2-1; size: many; D: .; length: 13; DNA: TGTGCCAGCAGCCCCGATTGGACCGGTGAGCAGTTCTTC; CDR3: CASSPDWTGEQFF
V: TRBV9; J: TRBJ1-5; size: many; D: .; length: 14; DNA: TGTGCCAGCAGCCGGACCGCTCTCAATCAGCCCCAGCATTTT; CDR3: CASSRTALNQPQHF
V: TRBV9; J: TRBJ2-1; size: many; D: .; length: 13; DNA: TGTGCCAGCAGCGTTAGTATTAACAATGAGCAGTTCTTC; CDR3: CASSVSINNEQFF
V: TRBV9; J: TRBJ1-6; size: many; D: .; length: 14; DNA: TGTGCCAGCAGCAAAACCCCAAGGGATTCACCCCTCCACTTT; CDR3: CASSKTPRDSPLHF
V: TRBV9; J: TRBJ2-6; size: many; D: .; length: 17; DNA: TGTGCCAGCAACAGACCGGGACCTACCTCTGGGGCCAACGTCCTGACTTTC; CDR3: CASNRPGPTSGANVLTF
V: TRBV9; J: TRBJ2-5; size: many; D: .; length: 14; DNA: TGTGCCAGCAGCGTTACAGGGATGGGGGAGACCCAGTACTTC; CDR3: CASSVTGMGETQYF
V: TRBV21-1; J: TRBJ2-2; size: many; D: .; length: 13; DNA: TGTGCCAGCAGCATCCTACCGACGTTTGTGCTGTTTTTT; CDR3: CASSILPTFVLFF
V: TRBV9; J: TRBJ1-2; size: many; D: .; length: 14; DNA: TGTGCCAGCAGCGTGAAAGGGGAGGACTATGGCTACACCTTC; CDR3: CASSVKGEDYGYTF
V: TRBV9; J: TRBJ2-7; size: many; D: TRBD1; length: 14; DNA: TGTGCCAGCAGCGTACGGACAGGGATCGGGGAGCAGTACTTC; CDR3: CASSVRTGIGEQYF
V: TRBV9; J: TRBJ2-1; size: many; D: .; length: 16; DNA: TGTGCCAGCAGCGGGCGACAGGCGAGCTCCTACAATGAGCAGTTCTTC; CDR3: CASSGRQASSYNEQFF
V: TRBV9; J: TRBJ2-1; size: many; D: TRBD2; length: 18; DNA: TGTGCCAGCAGCCCCAACCCTCCGGGACTAGATTCGGTACATGAGCAGTTCTTC; CDR3: CASSPNPPGLDSVHEQFF
V: TRBV9; J: TRBJ1-5; size: many; D: .; length: 12; DNA: TGTGCCAGCAGCGTAGAGGGGGGTCCACAGCATTTT; CDR3: CASSVEGGPQHF
V: TRBV9; J: TRBJ1-3; size: many; D: .; length: 15; DNA: TGTGCCAGCAGCGTAGGGACAGTTCCTGGAAACACCATATATTTT; CDR3: CASSVGTVPGNTIYF
V: TRBV9; J: TRBJ2-1; size: many; D: .; length: 13; DNA: TGTGCCAGCAGCGCTACAACAGCGGGTGAGCAGTTCTTC; CDR3: CASSATTAGEQFF
V: TRBV9; J: TRBJ2-3; size: many; D: TRBD2; length: 17; DNA: TGTGCCAGCAGCGTAGGACTAGCGGGAGGGAGCACAGATACGCAGTATTTT; CDR3: CASSVGLAGGSTDTQYF
V: TRBV9; J: TRBJ2-6; size: many; D: .; length: 16; DNA: TGTGCCAGCAGCGCACGCACAGGGTCTGGGGCCAACGTCCTGACTTTC; CDR3: CASSARTGSGANVLTF
V: TRBV9; J: TRBJ2-3; size: many; D: TRBD1; length: 14; DNA: TGTGCCAGCAGCCCCGGACAGGTCCGTGATACGCAGTATTTT; CDR3: CASSPGQVRDTQYF
V: TRBV9; J: TRBJ2-4; size: many; D: .; length: 14; DNA: TGTGCCAGCAGCGTAGGGGCAGATGGAAACATTCAGTACTTC; CDR3: CASSVGADGNIQYF
V: TRBV9; J: TRBJ1-2; size: many; D: TRBD1; length: 14; DNA: TGTGCCAGCAGCGCCGGGACAGGGAGCAATGGCTACACCTTC; CDR3: CASSAGTGSNGYTF
V: TRBV9; J: TRBJ2-3; size: many; D: .; length: 15; DNA: TGTGCCAGCAGCGCTTGGGGGGAGTCAGGAGATACGCAGTATTTT; CDR3: CASSAWGESGDTQYF
V: TRBV9; J: TRBJ1-6; size: many; D: TRBD1; length: 13; DNA: TGTGCCAGCAGTGGACAGGGGAATTCACCCCTCCACTTT; CDR3: CASSGQGNSPLHF
V: TRBV9; J: TRBJ2-5; size: many; D: .; length: 14; DNA: TGTGCCAGCAGCGTAGAAGGGTCTCAAGAGACCCAGTACTTC; CDR3: CASSVEGSQETQYF
V: TRBV9; J: TRBJ2-3; size: many; D: TRBD2; length: 16; DNA: TGTGCCAGCAGCCCCCCGTCTAGCGGGAACACAGATACGCAGTATTTT; CDR3: CASSPPSSGNTDTQYF
V: TRBV9; J: TRBJ2-7; size: many; D: TRBD2; length: 14; DNA: TGTGCCAGCAGCGTCTTAGCGGGGGCCTACGAGCAGTACTTC; CDR3: CASSVLAGAYEQYF
V: TRBV9; J: TRBJ1-5; size: .; D: TRBD1; length: 14; DNA: TGTGCCAGCAGCGTGGGGGACAGGGGTCAGCCCCAGCATTTT; CDR3: CASSVGDRGQPQHF
V: TRBV9; J: TRBJ2-1; size: many; D: TRBD2; length: 18; DNA: TGTGCCAGCAGCATAAGGACTAGCGGGAGGACGGGATACAATGAGCAGTTCTTC; CDR3: CASSIRTSGRTGYNEQFF
V: TRBV9; J: TRBJ2-1; size: medium-sized; D: TRBD2; length: 15; DNA: TGTGCCAGCAGCGTAGCTGGGACTAGCTACAATGAGCAGTTCTTC; CDR3: CASSVAGTSYNEQFF
V: TRBV9; J: TRBJ2-5; size: many; D: TRBD2; length: 17; DNA: TGTGCCAGCAGCGTGGGCGATGGCGGGAGGTTCCAAGAGACCCAGTACTTC; CDR3: CASSVGDGGRFQETQYF
V: TRBV9; J: TRBJ2-3; size: many; D: .; length: 14; DNA: TGTGCCAGCAAAGGTAGTGGGATGACAGATACGCAGTATTTT; CDR3: CASKGSGMTDTQYF